This T cell receptor (beta chain) comes out of a study of T cells in Graves' hyperthyroidism and ophthalmopathy. The study's findings and limits: A model of 13 V-J pairs discriminated ophthalmopathy from stable hyperthyroidism. Peripheral blood also featured most of the thyroid clonotypes expanded above 0.001.

This CDR3 contains 17 residues. V lost 2 bases, J lost 4 bases, and 9 bases stayed unmatched. From germline, CDR1 is SEHNR and CDR2 FQNEAQ (reference sequence). Amplification of TCR beta CDR3 regions was performed using RNA transcripts as template. An initial round of RT-PCR targeting the TCR CDR3 relied on the HTBI primer set. TCRdb called the multiplex PCR reads again in MiXCR, with one record for every CDR3 protein. The repertoire holds 500,000 to 800,000 distinct CDR3 sequences, with about 14% as singletons. This clonotype was seen repeatedly, ten times or more. Its cognate antigen is unknown. The source material was blood. The gene calls are TRBV7-9 and TRBJ2-1; 9 nucleotides agree with TRBD2. The clonotype originates from a woman aged 50 to 60 with Graves' ophthalmopathy. The CDR3 protein is CASSLRVAGAHYNEQFF. The CDR3 nucleotides read TGTGCCAGCAGCTTAAGGGTAGCGGGGGCACATTACAATGAGCAGTTCTTC.